Listed below are T cell receptor beta chains from one sample, sequenced in a study of T cells in Graves' hyperthyroidism and ophthalmopathy. Each CDR3 protein is one row after TCRdb ran MiXCR on the multiplex PCR reads. Of about half a million distinct CDR3 sequences in the sample, around a quarter are singletons; the top ten hold 11%. Material: blood. All receptors come from a woman in her twenties or thirties with Graves' ophthalmopathy. CDR3s include the opening cysteine and the closing phenylalanine or tryptophan. D genes are given only for firm matches. Expanded clones are given a class, and other clones once, few, many or no size at all.

d_gene | len | j_gene | v_gene | abundance | CDR3aa | CDR3nt
NA | 14 | TRBJ2-5 | TRBV11-2 | NA | CASSLDRWSETQYF | TGTGCCAGCAGCTTAGATCGGTGGTCAGAGACCCAGTACTTC
TRBD2 | 15 | TRBJ2-7 | TRBV12-3/TRBV12-4 | NA | CASSNTSGITYEQYF | TGTGCCAGCAGTAATACTAGCGGTATCACCTACGAGCAGTACTTC
TRBD1 | 14 | TRBJ2-5 | TRBV29-1 | NA | CSVERRDRRETQYF | TGCAGCGTGGAAAGGCGGGACAGGCGAGAGACCCAGTACTTC
TRBD1 | 12 | TRBJ1-1 | TRBV6-2/TRBV6-3 | NA | CASFRTGRIPFF | TGTGCCAGCTTCAGGACAGGGCGAATCCCTTTCTTT
TRBD1 | 15 | TRBJ2-2 | TRBV4-3 | many | CASSQAPTGPGELFF | TGCGCCAGCAGCCAAGCGCCGACAGGGCCCGGGGAGCTGTTTTTT
NA | 13 | TRBJ1-1 | TRBV9 | many | CASSAGSNTEAFF | TGTGCCAGCAGCGCCGGATCTAACACTGAAGCTTTCTTT
NA | 12 | TRBJ2-5 | TRBV3-1 | many | CASSPGWETQYF | TGTGCCAGCAGCCCAGGATGGGAGACCCAGTACTTC
NA | 13 | TRBJ2-5 | TRBV20-1 | many | CSARGLTQETQYF | TGCAGTGCTAGAGGGCTCACTCAAGAGACCCAGTACTTC
TRBD1 | 15 | TRBJ1-5 | TRBV20-1 | NA | CSAFDRDPGNQPQHF | TGCAGTGCTTTTGACAGGGACCCTGGCAATCAGCCCCAGCATTTT
NA | 12 | TRBJ2-7 | TRBV6-1 | many | CASRETAPEQYF | TGTGCCAGCAGGGAGACGGCTCCCGAGCAGTACTTC
TRBD2 | 13 | TRBJ2-7 | TRBV7-2 | few | CASSRDTSGEQYF | TGTGCCAGCAGCCGGGATACTAGCGGCGAGCAGTACTTC
TRBD1 | 16 | TRBJ1-2 | TRBV11-1 | many | CASSSSRDSANYGYTF | TGTGCCAGCAGCTCCTCCCGGGACAGCGCCAACTATGGCTACACCTTC
TRBD1 | 13 | TRBJ1-1 | TRBV7-3 | many | CASSLDRGAEAFF | TGTGCCAGCAGCTTAGACAGGGGGGCTGAAGCTTTCTTT
NA | 13 | TRBJ1-5 | TRBV4-2 | many | CASSQDAYQPQHF | TGTGCCAGCAGCCAAGACGCGTATCAGCCCCAGCATTTT
NA | 16 | TRBJ1-5 | TRBV15 | many | CATSREGTLRGQPQHF | TGTGCCACCAGCAGGGAAGGGACCCTCCGGGGTCAGCCCCAGCATTTT
NA | 15 | TRBJ2-7 | TRBV20-1 | many | CSATLDGGDPKEQYF | TGCAGTGCCACACTGGACGGGGGAGACCCTAAAGAGCAGTACTTC
TRBD1 | 16 | TRBJ2-7 | TRBV6-1 | many | CASSDEPGQGAKEQYF | TGTGCCAGCAGTGATGAACCGGGACAGGGGGCAAAGGAGCAGTACTTC
NA | 16 | TRBJ1-1 | TRBV6-1 | many | CASSPRGGLGDTEAFF | TGTGCCAGCAGTCCCCGCGGCGGATTGGGGGACACTGAAGCTTTCTTT
TRBD1 | 16 | TRBJ1-1 | TRBV7-6 | NA | CASSLVRAGGTTEAFF | TGTGCCAGCAGCTTAGTACGTGCAGGGGGGACCACTGAAGCTTTCTTT
TRBD2 | 17 | TRBJ2-3 | TRBV6-2/TRBV6-3 | many | CASRVLGLAGGGDTQYF | TGTGCTAGCAGGGTACTAGGGCTAGCGGGGGGGGGCGATACGCAGTATTTT
NA | 13 | TRBJ1-1 | TRBV27 | many | CASSFEGRAEAFF | TGTGCCAGCAGTTTCGAGGGGAGGGCTGAAGCTTTCTTT
NA | 14 | TRBJ1-5 | TRBV28 | many | CASTESYSNQPQHF | TGTGCCAGCACAGAATCGTATAGCAATCAGCCCCAGCATTTT
TRBD1 | 15 | TRBJ2-5 | TRBV4-3 | few | CASSQKGQGQETQYF | TGCGCCAGCAGCCAAAAGGGACAGGGCCAAGAGACCCAGTACTTC
NA | 14 | TRBJ1-5 | TRBV12-3/TRBV12-4 | NA | CASSFNRPNQPQHF | TGTGCCAGCAGTTTCAACAGGCCTAATCAGCCCCAGCATTTT
NA | 13 | TRBJ2-7 | TRBV9 | NA | CASSPGGFYEQYF | TGTGCCAGCAGCCCAGGGGGGTTCTACGAGCAGTACTTC
NA | 14 | TRBJ2-5 | TRBV9 | many | CASSVGQTGETQYF | TGTGCCAGCAGCGTAGGACAAACGGGGGAGACCCAGTACTTC
NA | 14 | TRBJ2-7 | TRBV29-1 | few | CSALGSLGVNEQYF | TGCAGCGCTCTGGGCAGCCTGGGGGTCAACGAGCAGTACTTC